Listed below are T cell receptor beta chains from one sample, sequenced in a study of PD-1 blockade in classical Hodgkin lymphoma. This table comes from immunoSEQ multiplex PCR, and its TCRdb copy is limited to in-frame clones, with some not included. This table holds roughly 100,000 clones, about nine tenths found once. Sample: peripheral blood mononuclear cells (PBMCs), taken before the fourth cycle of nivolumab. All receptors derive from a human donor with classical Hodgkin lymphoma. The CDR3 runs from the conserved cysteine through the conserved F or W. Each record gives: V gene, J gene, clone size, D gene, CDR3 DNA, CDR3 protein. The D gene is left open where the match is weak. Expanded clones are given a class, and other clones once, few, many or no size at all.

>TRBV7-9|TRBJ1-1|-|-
TGTGCCAGCAGCCCGGACAGTGAAGCTTTCTTT
CASSPDSEAFF
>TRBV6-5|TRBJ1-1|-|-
TGTGCCAGCAGTTTTAGACAGCCGAACACTGAAGCTTTCTTT
CASSFRQPNTEAFF
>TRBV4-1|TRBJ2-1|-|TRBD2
TGCGCCAGCAGCCAAGGTCTAGCGGGGTACAATGAGCAGTTCTTC
CASSQGLAGYNEQFF
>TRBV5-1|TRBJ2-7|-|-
TGCGCCAGCAGCTTGCCGGGCAGTTCCTACGAGCAGTACTTC
CASSLPGSSYEQYF
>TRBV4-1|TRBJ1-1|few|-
TGCGCCAGCAGCCACCCCGGGACGGGCAACACTGAAGCTTTCTTT
CASSHPGTGNTEAFF
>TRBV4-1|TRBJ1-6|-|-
TGCGCCAGCAGCCAAGATCCGCTTATGGATTCACCCCTCCACTTT
CASSQDPLMDSPLHF
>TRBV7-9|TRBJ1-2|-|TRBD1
TGTGCCAGCAGCCCCCCCGGGACAGGGTGGACTGAAACCTTC
CASSPPGTGWTETF
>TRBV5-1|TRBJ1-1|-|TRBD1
TGCGCCAGCAGCTTGGGGTCGGCAGGGGGTTCGTACACTGAAGCTTTCTTT
CASSLGSAGGSYTEAFF
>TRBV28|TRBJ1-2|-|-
TGTGCCAGCAGCCTGGCCGGTGGCTATGGCTACACCTTC
CASSLAGGYGYTF
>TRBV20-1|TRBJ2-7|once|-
TGCAGTGCTATGACCTCTTTCGAGCAGTACTTC
CSAMTSFEQYF
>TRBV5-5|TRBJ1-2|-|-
TGTGCCAGCAGCTTTTGGGGTGACTATGGCTACACCTTC
CASSFWGDYGYTF
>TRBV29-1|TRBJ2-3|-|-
TGCAGCGTTGAGACAGGCAGCACAGATACGCAGTATTTT
CSVETGSTDTQYF
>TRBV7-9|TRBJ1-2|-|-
TGTGCCAGCAGCTTAGGGGAGATCTATGGCTACACCTTC
CASSLGEIYGYTF
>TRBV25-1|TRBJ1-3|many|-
TGTGCCAGCAGTGCAAATACAGGGTGGTCTGGAAACACCATATATTTT
CASSANTGWSGNTIYF
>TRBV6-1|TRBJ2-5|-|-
TGTGCCAGCAGTCCAGATGATGAAGAGACCCAGTACTTC
CASSPDDEETQYF
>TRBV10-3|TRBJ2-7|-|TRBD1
TGTGCCATCAGTCCGGGACAGGGAGATTACGAGCAGTACTTC
CAISPGQGDYEQYF
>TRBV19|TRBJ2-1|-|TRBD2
TGTGCCAGTAGTCCAACTAGCGGGAGCTCCTACAATGAGCAGTTCTTC
CASSPTSGSSYNEQFF
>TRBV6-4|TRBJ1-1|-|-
TGTGCCAGCAGCTGGGGGTCCGACACTGAAGCTTTCTTT
CASSWGSDTEAFF
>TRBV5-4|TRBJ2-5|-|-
TGTGCCAGCAGCTCCCGGGACAATGGAGAGACCCAGTACTTC
CASSSRDNGETQYF
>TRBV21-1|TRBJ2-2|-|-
TGTGCCAGCAGCAAAGTAAAGCCAGAGGCCATTTCCAAGGTCACCGGGGAGCTGTTTTTT
CASSKVKPEAISKVTGELFF
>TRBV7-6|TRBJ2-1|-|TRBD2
TGTGCCAGCAGCCGGGCGCCGGGACTAGAGCAGTTCTTC
CASSRAPGLEQFF
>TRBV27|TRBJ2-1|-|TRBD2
TGTGCCAGCAGTGGGACTAGCGGGAGCACCCATGAGCAGTTCTTC
CASSGTSGSTHEQFF
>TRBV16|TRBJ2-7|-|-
TGTGCCAGCAGTCTGACCTTGAGCCGCGAGCAGTACTTC
CASSLTLSREQYF
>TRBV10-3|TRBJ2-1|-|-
TGTGCCATCAGTCCCGGGGTAGCTGGGCACAATGAGCAGTTCTTC
CAISPGVAGHNEQFF
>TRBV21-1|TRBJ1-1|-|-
TGTGCCAGCACCACACGGACAGGGACGAACACTGAAGCTTTCTTT
CASTTRTGTNTEAFF
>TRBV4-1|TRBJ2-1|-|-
TGCGCCAGCAGCCAAGGTCCCGGGCACAATGAGCAGTTCTTC
CASSQGPGHNEQFF